The entry that follows covers one T cell receptor beta chain sequence. The CDR3 length is 13 residues. With 4 bases removed from V and 7 bases from J, the gap between germline ends came to 11 bases. Germline V gene sequence: CDR1 LNHNV, CDR2 YYDKDF (reference sequence). This sample was taken from a study of beta chain features in type 1 diabetes. Expressed TCRB transcripts were sequenced because the entire RNA isolate underwent reverse transcription. Produced via immunoSEQ multiplex PCR; TCRdb's table is partial and in-frame only. The sample holds fewer than 250,000 clones, over 65% seen once. Sequencing was done on a sample of naive CD4+ T cells from blood. The TCR was taken from a man aged 25 to 40 in good health. The chain couples TRBV15 to TRBJ2-1; tentatively, D is TRBD2 (5 bases). The CDR3 region has the DNA TGTGCCACCAGCAATCGGGGAGTGAATGAGCAGTTCTTC. This codes for CATSNRGVNEQFF.